One sample yielded the 17 T cell receptor beta chains listed below, sequenced in a study of blood T cell repertoires in COVID-19. Sequencing used immunoSEQ multiplex PCR; TCRdb keeps in-frame clones, though not all of them. The sample lists under 100,000 clones, almost 85% occurring once. Sequencing was done on a sample of peripheral blood. Receptors were obtained from a man aged 60 to 75 with acute or convalescent COVID-19.

J is TRBJ2-1 and V is TRBV9; TRBD2 agrees at 9 bases. The CDR3 has 17 residues. In germline, CDR1 is SGDLS, CDR2 YYNGEE. V dropped 3 bases and J dropped 7; count of bases not matched to a gene: 14. The CDR3 loop reads CASSGPTAGGPLNEQFF. The CDR3 DNA reads as TGTGCCAGCAGCGGCCCAACGGCGGGAGGGCCTCTGAATGAGCAGTTCTTC.

This chain joins TRBV11-2 and TRBJ1-5; TRBD1 might be the D (6 bases). V shed 5 bases and J shed 5 bases, with 13 bases lying between them. The germline V gene has CDR1 SGHAT and CDR2 FQNNGV. The CDR3 is 14 amino acids. DNA of the CDR3: TGTGCCAGCAGCGCAACAGGGCCTCATCAGCCCCAGCATTTT. This sequence encodes CASSATGPHQPQHF. The whole variable domain, filled in from reference TRBV11-2 and TRBJ1-5, reads EAGVAQSPRYKIIEKRQSVAFWCNPISGHATLYWYQQILGQGPKLLIQFQNNGVVDDSQLPKDRFSAERLKGVDSTLKIQPAKLEDSAVYLCASSATGPHQPQHFGDGTRLSIL.

On this clone: Germline is not matched at one junction end, which may reflect a read error. This sequence joins TRBV7-7 and TRBJ2-3, with 11 bases fitting TRBD2. Germline CDR1 and CDR2: SSHAT and FNYEAQ (reference sequence). The CDR3 has 15 amino acids. The CDR3 protein is CASSLTSGVTDTQYF. In DNA form, the CDR3 reads TGTGCTAGCAGCTTGACTAGCGGGGTCACAGATACGCAGTATTTT. The variable domain in full, completed from reference TRBV7-7 and TRBJ2-3, reads GAGVSQSPRYKVTKRGQDVTLRCDPISSHATLYWYQQALGQGPEFLTYFNYEAQPDKSGLPSDRFSAERPEGSISTLTIQRTEQRDSAMYRCASSLTSGVTDTQYFGPGTRLTVL.

In this sample, this clone turned up a few times. This chain uses TRBV28 with TRBJ2-7; D uncertain. Trimming shortened V by 2 bases and J by 2 bases, and 7 bases separated the two germline ends. Germline loops: CDR1 MDHEN, CDR2 SYDVKM. This CDR3 has 13 residues. The CDR3 DNA is TGTGCCAGCAGTTTACCAGGTACCTACGAGCAGTACTTC. It specifies CASSLPGTYEQYF.

The chain recombines TRBV5-1 with TRBJ2-7, with a possible D match to TRBD1 (6 bases). Germline CDR1 and CDR2: SGHRS and YFSETQ. The CDR3 extends over 14 amino acids. Trimming pared 6 bases from V and 3 bases from J, leaving 16 bases between. The CDR3 sequence is CASKVRDTFYEQYF. CDR3 DNA sequence: TGCGCCAGCAAAGTTAGGGACACCTTCTACGAGCAGTACTTC.

In nucleotides, the CDR3 is TGTGCCACCTTGGGGACAGGGTCCTATAGCAATCAGCCCCAGCATTTT. It translates to CATLGTGSYSNQPQHF. The chain employs TRBV28 and TRBJ1-5; 9 bases line up with TRBD1. Germline V gives CDR1 MDHEN, CDR2 SYDVKM. V gave up 10 bases and J gave up 0 bases; unmatched junction bases: 10. The CDR3 totals 16 residues.

V is TRBV7-8 and J is TRBJ2-3; D uncertain. This CDR3 is built from 13 residues. From germline, CDR1 is SGHVS and CDR2 FQNEAQ. Trimming pared 5 bases from V and 10 bases from J, leaving 16 bases between. This CDR3 is CASSPYGRPSQYF. The CDR3 nucleotides read TGTGCCAGCAGCCCTTATGGCAGGCCTTCGCAGTATTTT. The variable domain in full, completed from reference TRBV7-8 and TRBJ2-3, reads GAGVSQSPRYKVAKRGQDVALRCDPISGHVSLFWYQQALGQGPEFLTYFQNEAQLDKSGLPSDRFFAERPEGSVSTLKIQRTQQEDSAVYLCASSPYGRPSQYFGPGTRLTVL.

This chain joins TRBV4-1 and TRBJ2-2; 9 bases are a match to TRBD2. The trim removed 2 bases at V and 0 bases at J, leaving 4 bases unmatched. The germline CDR1 and CDR2 sequences are MGHRA and YSYEKL. The CDR3 runs 17 residues. The DNA for the CDR3 is TGCGCCAGCAGCCAAACTAGCGGGTCAGCGAACACCGGGGAGCTGTTTTTT. Translating it yields CASSQTSGSANTGELFF.

This chain uses TRBV24-1 with TRBJ1-2; D possibly corresponds to TRBD1 (6 bases). The germline gives CDR1 KGHDR, CDR2 SFDVKD. V shed 3 bases and J shed 2 bases, with 9 bases lying between them. This CDR3 is built from 14 residues. In DNA, the CDR3 is TGTGCCACCAGTGATGGGACAAGCAACTATGGCTACACCTTC. It is translated as CATSDGTSNYGYTF.

The V gene is TRBV7-8, the J gene TRBJ2-3; 7 positions agree with TRBD2. This CDR3 region has 17 residues. Germline lookup yields CDR1 SGHVS and CDR2 FQNEAQ. The V segment lost 5 bases and the J segment 2 bases; nucleotides outside the gene matches: 13. The chain's CDR3 is CASSVGELADNTDTQYF. The CDR3 DNA follows: TGTGCCAGCAGCGTAGGCGAGCTAGCGGACAACACAGATACGCAGTATTTT.

This rearrangement joins TRBV12-3 or TRBV12-4 to TRBJ1-2; D not certain. This CDR3 spans 12 amino acids. V lost 0 bases and J 8 bases, leaving 7 bases between the germline ends. CDR3 sequence reads: CASSLAAGGYTF. The CDR3 DNA reads as TGTGCCAGCAGTTTAGCCGCGGGCGGCTACACCTTC.

V gene TRBV6-5 combines with J gene TRBJ1-2, with 9 nucleotides matching TRBD1. The CDR3 spans 15 residues. The V segment lost 2 bases and the J segment 4 bases; nucleotides outside the gene matches: 5. The germline V gene encodes CDR1 MNHEY and CDR2 SVGAGI. The CDR3 here is CASSYGGTGLYGYTF. CDR3 in DNA: TGTGCCAGCAGTTACGGGGGGACAGGGCTCTATGGCTACACCTTC.

The V gene is TRBV7-8, the J gene TRBJ1-2; perhaps TRBD1 as D (5 bases). Between the trimmed V and J ends, which lost 1 base and 2 bases, there was a span of 11 bases. The CDR3 consists of 15 residues. CDR1 and CDR2 from the germline V gene are SGHVS and FQNEAQ. The CDR3 here is CASSLGQGFNYGYTF. DNA for the CDR3: TGTGCCAGCAGCTTAGGGCAGGGTTTCAACTATGGCTACACCTTC. Based on the CDR3 plus reference TRBV7-8 and TRBJ1-2, the full variable domain is GAGVSQSPRYKVAKRGQDVALRCDPISGHVSLFWYQQALGQGPEFLTYFQNEAQLDKSGLPSDRFFAERPEGSVSTLKIQRTQQEDSAVYLCASSLGQGFNYGYTFGSGTRLTVV.

Only one count was recorded for this clone. The V gene is TRBV7-2, the J gene TRBJ2-5; 12 bases align to TRBD2. The CDR3 consists of 17 residues. Germline CDR1 SGHTA, CDR2 FQGNSA. V lost 4 bases, J lost 1 base, and 7 bases stayed unmatched. CDR3 nucleotides: TGTGCCAGCAGCTACCCCATGGGACTAGCGGGCCAAGAGACCCAGTACTTC. This translates into CASSYPMGLAGQETQYF.

The chain has TRBV15 and TRBJ1-2, with D uncertain. The V gene lost 5 bases and the J gene lost 7 bases, with 17 bases spanning the gap. The length of the CDR3 is 14 residues. Per the germline V gene, CDR1 is LNHNV and CDR2 is YYDKDF (reference sequence). The CDR3 protein is CATSLVASSGGYTF. The CDR3 DNA reads TGTGCCACCAGCCTAGTAGCATCGTCGGGTGGCTACACCTTC.

The V call is TRBV27, the J call TRBJ2-7, with 8 bases identical to TRBD2. With 7 bases clipped from V and 6 bases from J, the junction kept 14 bases outside the gene matches. CDR1 is MNHEY, CDR2 SMNVEV, per germline (reference sequence). This CDR3 spans 15 amino acids. The CDR3 reads CASKAAERGIIEQYF. The CDR3 nucleotides read TGTGCCAGCAAGGCCGCTGAGCGGGGGATTATCGAGCAGTACTTC.

The V and J genes are TRBV28 and TRBJ2-1; D is ambiguous. This CDR3 region has 12 residues. CDR1 and CDR2 (germline): MDHEN, SYDVKM. V gave up 3 bases and J gave up 13 bases, with 13 bases separating them. The DNA for the CDR3 is TGTGCCAGCAGTTTGAATCGCCAGTTACAGTTCTTC. It yields the protein CASSLNRQLQFF. Drawing the rest from reference TRBV28 and TRBJ2-1, the complete variable domain is DVKVTQSSRYLVKRTGEKVFLECVQDMDHENMFWYRQDPGLGLRLIYFSYDVKMKEKGDIPEGYSVSREKKERFSLILESASTNQTSMYLCASSLNRQLQFFGPGTRLTVL.